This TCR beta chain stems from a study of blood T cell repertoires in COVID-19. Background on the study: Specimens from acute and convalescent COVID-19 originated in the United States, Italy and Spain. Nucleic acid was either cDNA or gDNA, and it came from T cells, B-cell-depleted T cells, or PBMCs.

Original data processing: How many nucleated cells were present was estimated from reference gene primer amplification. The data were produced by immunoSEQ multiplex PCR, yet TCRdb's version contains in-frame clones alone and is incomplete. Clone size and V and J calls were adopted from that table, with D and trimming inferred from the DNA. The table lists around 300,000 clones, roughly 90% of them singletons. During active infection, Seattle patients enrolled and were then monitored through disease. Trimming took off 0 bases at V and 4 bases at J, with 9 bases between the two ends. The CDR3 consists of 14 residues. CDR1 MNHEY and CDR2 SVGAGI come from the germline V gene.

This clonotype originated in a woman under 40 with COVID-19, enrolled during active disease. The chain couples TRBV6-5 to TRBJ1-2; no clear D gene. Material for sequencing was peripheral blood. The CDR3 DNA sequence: TGTGCCAGCAGTTACTCGCGGACTCTCTATGGCTACACCTTC. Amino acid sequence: CASSYSRTLYGYTF.